These T cell receptor beta chains were read from a single sample in a study of cytomegalovirus exposure and HLA in healthy donors. Repertoires were generated with immunoSEQ multiplex PCR, while TCRdb's copy carries only in-frame clones and drops some. The table records roughly 250,000 clones, 70% to 90% of them present only once. Sequenced: PBMCs. These receptors were collected from a woman aged 30 to 39 in good health and CMV-seropositive. CDR3s include the opening cysteine and the closing phenylalanine or tryptophan. A D gene is named only where the DNA matches it firmly. Clone size appears in some rows only: once, few, many, or a class for an expanded clone.

J gene | CDR3 length | D gene | clone size | V gene | CDR3 protein | CDR3 DNA
TRBJ1-5 | 14 | - | - | TRBV10-2 | CASSEQDGYQPQHF | TGCGCCAGCAGTGAACAGGATGGATATCAGCCCCAGCATTTT
TRBJ2-3 | 16 | - | - | TRBV7-2 | CASSRSGGGKTDTQYF | TGTGCCAGCAGTCGATCAGGGGGAGGAAAAACAGATACGCAGTATTTT
TRBJ2-7 | 14 | TRBD1 | once | TRBV11-3 | CASSLGGQVYEQYF | TGTGCCAGCAGCTTAGGGGGACAGGTCTACGAGCAGTACTTC
TRBJ2-1 | 15 | TRBD2 | - | TRBV2 | CASSEGLAGYNEQFF | TGTGCCAGCAGTGAAGGGCTAGCGGGTTACAATGAGCAGTTCTTC
TRBJ2-7 | 14 | TRBD1 | - | TRBV27 | CASRDGQGSYEQYF | TGTGCCAGCAGGGATGGACAGGGGAGCTACGAGCAGTACTTC
TRBJ2-1 | 16 | - | - | TRBV6-5 | CASSYDGTLGYNEQFF | TGTGCCAGCAGTTACGACGGGACTCTTGGGTACAATGAGCAGTTCTTC
TRBJ2-2 | 14 | - | - | TRBV30 | CAWSVRSEAGELFF | TGTGCCTGGAGTGTAAGGTCGGAGGCCGGGGAGCTGTTTTTT
TRBJ2-1 | 16 | TRBD1 | - | TRBV2 | CASSAKDRGPYNEQFF | TGTGCCAGCAGTGCCAAGGACAGGGGCCCCTACAATGAGCAGTTCTTC
TRBJ1-2 | 14 | - | - | TRBV11-1 | CASSFLGGSYGYTF | TGTGCCAGCAGCTTCCTTGGGGGCAGCTATGGCTACACCTTC
TRBJ1-3 | 16 | TRBD1 | - | TRBV6-5 | CASSYSGQFSGNTIYF | TGTGCCAGCAGTTACTCGGGACAGTTCTCTGGAAACACCATATATTTT
TRBJ2-1 | 15 | TRBD2 | - | TRBV18 | CASSPPTSIANEQFF | TGTGCCAGCTCACCACCGACTAGCATCGCAAATGAGCAGTTCTTC
TRBJ1-2 | 13 | TRBD1 | - | TRBV5-1 | CASSPDRGYGYTF | TGCGCCAGCAGCCCTGACAGGGGTTATGGCTACACCTTC
TRBJ2-7 | 15 | TRBD1 | - | TRBV5-1 | CASRLRPTGTYEQYF | TGCGCCAGCAGATTACGCCCGACAGGGACCTACGAGCAGTACTTC
TRBJ1-1 | 15 | - | - | TRBV27 | CASSPSKWANTEAFF | TGTGCCAGCAGCCCCTCGAAGTGGGCTAACACTGAAGCTTTCTTT
TRBJ2-7 | 16 | TRBD1 | once | TRBV5-6 | CASTHWWDRDSSEQYF | TGTGCCAGCACCCATTGGTGGGACAGGGATTCCAGCGAGCAGTACTTC
TRBJ2-7 | 14 | TRBD2 | - | TRBV5-1 | CASGAGVFPHEQYF | TGCGCCAGCGGAGCGGGAGTATTTCCCCACGAGCAGTACTTC
TRBJ1-5 | 14 | - | once | TRBV19 | CASSMREFNQPQHF | TGTGCCAGTAGTATGAGGGAATTCAATCAGCCCCAGCATTTT
TRBJ1-1 | 14 | - | - | TRBV7-3 | CASSLQGTNTEAFF | TGTGCCAGCAGCTTACAGGGTACGAATACTGAAGCTTTCTTT
TRBJ2-7 | 17 | TRBD1 | few | TRBV28 | CASSNRQGSVGAYEQYF | TGTGCCAGCAGCAACCGACAGGGAAGTGTCGGGGCCTACGAGCAGTACTTC
TRBJ2-5 | 13 | - | - | TRBV7-6 | CASSARAGETQYF | TGTGCCAGCAGCGCCCGGGCGGGGGAGACCCAGTACTTC
TRBJ2-5 | 16 | - | - | TRBV28 | CASSLRGRQIQETQYF | TGTGCCAGCAGTTTAAGAGGTCGGCAGATCCAAGAGACCCAGTACTTC
TRBJ1-1 | 15 | TRBD1 | - | TRBV6-1 | CASRPMGQLNTEAFF | TGTGCCAGCAGACCCATGGGACAGCTGAACACTGAAGCTTTCTTT
TRBJ2-5 | 14 | TRBD2 | once | TRBV15 | CATESLADQETQYF | TGTGCCACGGAATCACTAGCGGATCAAGAGACCCAGTACTTC
TRBJ1-4 | 15 | TRBD1 | - | TRBV15 | CATSRGQGAYEKLFF | TGTGCCACCAGCAGAGGACAGGGGGCGTATGAAAAACTGTTTTTT
TRBJ1-2 | 15 | TRBD1 | - | TRBV23-1 | CASSQWQGVAYGYTF | TGCGCCAGCAGTCAATGGCAGGGGGTAGCCTATGGCTACACCTTC
TRBJ2-7 | 15 | TRBD2 | - | TRBV7-8 | CASSFRAGVIYEQYF | TGTGCCAGCAGCTTTAGGGCGGGAGTAATCTACGAGCAGTACTTC
TRBJ1-2 | 13 | - | - | TRBV2 | CASRKGDPDGYTF | TGTGCCAGCAGAAAGGGGGACCCGGATGGCTACACCTTC
TRBJ2-7 | 14 | - | - | TRBV30 | CAWNPRRSSYEQYF | TGTGCCTGGAACCCTCGGCGGAGCTCCTACGAGCAGTACTTC
TRBJ1-5 | 15 | - | few | TRBV9 | CASSVGGGLNQPQHF | TGTGCCAGCAGCGTAGGTGGGGGACTGAATCAGCCCCAGCATTTT
TRBJ2-3 | 15 | TRBD1 | - | TRBV30 | CAWSVKGGPRDTQYF | TGTGCCTGGAGTGTAAAAGGGGGCCCGAGAGATACGCAGTATTTT
TRBJ2-1 | 15 | TRBD2 | - | TRBV9 | CASSVGTSGDNEQFF | TGTGCCAGCAGCGTAGGGACTAGCGGAGACAATGAGCAGTTCTTC
TRBJ2-7 | 16 | TRBD2 | - | TRBV27 | CASSLSGLAGRYEQYF | TGTGCCAGCAGTTTATCGGGACTAGCGGGAAGGTACGAGCAGTACTTC
TRBJ1-1 | 11 | - | - | TRBV6-5 | CASSYSAITFF | TGTGCCAGCAGTTACTCGGCCATCACTTTCTTT
TRBJ2-1 | 15 | TRBD1 | - | TRBV6-4 | CASSEGQGDYNEQFF | TGTGCCAGCAGTGAGGGGCAGGGGGACTACAATGAGCAGTTCTTC
TRBJ2-3 | 14 | TRBD2 | - | TRBV7-8 | CASSLDGTRNTQYF | TGTGCCAGCAGCTTAGATGGGACTAGGAATACGCAGTATTTT
TRBJ1-4 | 14 | - | - | TRBV28 | CASRPTGPIEKLFF | TGTGCCAGCAGACCTACAGGGCCCATTGAAAAACTGTTTTTT
TRBJ1-4 | 14 | - | - | TRBV5-1 | CASSLPGLNEKLFF | TGCGCCAGCAGCTTGCCGGGACTGAATGAAAAACTGTTTTTT
TRBJ1-1 | 18 | TRBD1 | - | TRBV28 | CASSLLHRGNPMNTEAFF | TGTGCCAGCAGTTTATTGCACAGGGGAAACCCCATGAACACTGAAGCTTTCTTT
TRBJ1-4 | 17 | TRBD1 | - | TRBV7-9 | CASSPGTDYIPNEKLFF | TGTGCCAGCAGCCCCGGGACAGATTATATCCCTAATGAAAAACTGTTTTTT
TRBJ2-7 | 14 | TRBD2 | - | TRBV30 | CALDKSGVSYEQYF | TGTGCTCTCGATAAAAGCGGGGTCTCCTACGAGCAGTACTTC
TRBJ1-2 | 16 | - | - | TRBV11-1 | CASSSQRSEEYYGYTF | TGTGCCAGCAGCAGCCAGCGGTCCGAAGAGTACTATGGCTACACCTTC
TRBJ2-3 | 17 | TRBD2 | - | TRBV30 | CAWVTRTSSSPRATQYF | TGTGCCTGGGTAACGAGGACTAGCTCATCCCCACGCGCTACGCAGTATTTT
TRBJ2-7 | 15 | TRBD2 | - | TRBV7-9 | CASSLGAGGGYEQYF | TGTGCCAGCAGCTTAGGGGCGGGAGGAGGCTACGAGCAGTACTTC
TRBJ2-1 | 15 | - | - | TRBV5-1 | CASSLSGSPYNEQFF | TGCGCCAGCAGCTTATCAGGGTCCCCCTACAATGAGCAGTTCTTC
TRBJ1-5 | 16 | - | few | TRBV4-1 | CASSQVGGVKDQPQHF | TGCGCCAGCAGCCAAGTAGGAGGGGTGAAGGATCAGCCCCAGCATTTT
TRBJ1-1 | 15 | - | - | TRBV7-6 | CASSLGTQGNTEAFF | TGTGCCAGCAGCTTAGGTACACAGGGGAACACTGAAGCTTTCTTT
TRBJ1-5 | 14 | - | few | TRBV18 | CASSPGLESSPQHF | TGTGCCAGCTCACCGGGACTCGAATCTTCCCCCCAGCATTTT
TRBJ2-4 | 17 | - | few | TRBV21-1 | CASSKVSSGRDKNIQYF | TGTGCCAGCAGCAAAGTATCTAGCGGGAGGGACAAAAACATTCAGTACTTC
TRBJ2-7 | 15 | TRBD1 | few | TRBV25-1 | CASRRDRPSSYEQYF | TGTGCCAGCAGACGGGACAGGCCAAGCTCCTACGAGCAGTACTTC
TRBJ1-1 | 17 | TRBD1 | once | TRBV15 | CATSGDRGETMNTEAFF | TGTGCCACCAGCGGCGACAGGGGGGAGACGATGAACACTGAAGCTTTCTTT
TRBJ2-7 | 13 | TRBD2 | once | TRBV5-1 | CASSAGLEYEQYF | TGCGCCAGCAGCGCGGGACTAGAATACGAGCAGTACTTC
TRBJ1-5 | 17 | TRBD1 | - | TRBV5-6 | CASSQKQGALENQPQHF | TGTGCCAGCAGCCAAAAACAGGGGGCTCTAGAAAATCAGCCCCAGCATTTT
TRBJ2-1 | 15 | - | - | TRBV7-6 | CASSLRPRTYNEQFF | TGTGCCAGCAGCTTAAGGCCGCGGACCTACAATGAGCAGTTCTTC